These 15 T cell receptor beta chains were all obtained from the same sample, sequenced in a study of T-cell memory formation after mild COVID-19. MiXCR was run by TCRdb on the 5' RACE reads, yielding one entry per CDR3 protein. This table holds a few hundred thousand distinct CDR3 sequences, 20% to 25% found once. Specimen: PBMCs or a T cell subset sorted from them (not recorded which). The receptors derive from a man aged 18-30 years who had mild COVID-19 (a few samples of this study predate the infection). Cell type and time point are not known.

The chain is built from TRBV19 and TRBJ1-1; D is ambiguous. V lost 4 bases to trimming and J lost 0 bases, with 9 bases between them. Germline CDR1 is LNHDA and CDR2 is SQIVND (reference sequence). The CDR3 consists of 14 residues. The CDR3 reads CASSNPGMNTEAFF. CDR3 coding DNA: TGTGCCAGTAGTAATCCGGGAATGAACACTGAAGCTTTCTTT.

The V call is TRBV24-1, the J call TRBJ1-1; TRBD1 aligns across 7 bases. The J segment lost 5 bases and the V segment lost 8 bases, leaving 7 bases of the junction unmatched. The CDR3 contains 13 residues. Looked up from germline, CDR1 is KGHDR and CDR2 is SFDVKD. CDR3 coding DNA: TGTGCCACCACGAGTTCAGGGGGGACTGAAGCTTTCTTT. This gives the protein CATTSSGGTEAFF.

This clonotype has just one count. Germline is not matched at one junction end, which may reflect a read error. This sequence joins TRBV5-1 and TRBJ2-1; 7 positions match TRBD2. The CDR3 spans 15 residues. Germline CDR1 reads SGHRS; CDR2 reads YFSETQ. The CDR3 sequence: CARSLEAGAYNEQFF. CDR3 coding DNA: TGCGCCAGAAGCTTGGAGGCGGGGGCCTACAATGAGCAGTTCTTC.

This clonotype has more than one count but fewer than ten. Here the CDR3 reads CSARLQGINSPLHF. The CDR3 nucleotides read TGCAGTGCTAGGCTACAGGGGATTAATTCACCCCTCCACTTT. The J gene is TRBJ1-6, the V gene TRBV20-1, with TRBD1 matching over 7 bases. Per the germline V gene, CDR1 is DFQATT and CDR2 is SNEGSKA (reference sequence). Trimming removed 3 bases from V and 6 bases from J; junction bases left unmatched: 5. CDR3 length: 14 amino acids.

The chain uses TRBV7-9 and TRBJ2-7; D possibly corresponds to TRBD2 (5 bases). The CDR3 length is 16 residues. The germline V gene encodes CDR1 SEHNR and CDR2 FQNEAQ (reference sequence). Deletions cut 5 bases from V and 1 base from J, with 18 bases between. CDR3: CASSPLATRYSYEQYF. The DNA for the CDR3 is TGTGCCAGCAGCCCTCTAGCTACCCGATATTCCTACGAGCAGTACTTC.

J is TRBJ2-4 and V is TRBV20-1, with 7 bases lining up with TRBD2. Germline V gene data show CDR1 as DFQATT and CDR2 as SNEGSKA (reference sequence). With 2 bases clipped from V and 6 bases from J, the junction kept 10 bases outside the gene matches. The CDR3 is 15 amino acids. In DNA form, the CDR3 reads TGCAGTGCTAGACGGCGGGGGTTTTCGGGAAACATTCAGTACTTC. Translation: CSARRRGFSGNIQYF.

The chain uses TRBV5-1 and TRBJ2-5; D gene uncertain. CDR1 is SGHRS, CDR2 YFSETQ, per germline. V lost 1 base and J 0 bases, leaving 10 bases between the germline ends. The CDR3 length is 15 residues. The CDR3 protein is CASSLMVGDQETQYF. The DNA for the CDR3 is TGCGCCAGCAGCTTGATGGTCGGAGACCAAGAGACCCAGTACTTC.

As DNA, the CDR3 is TGCAGTATTATGGGGGGCAGGGAGGGGACTGAAGCTTTCTTT. The encoded protein is CSIMGGREGTEAFF. The rearrangement joins TRBV20-1 to TRBJ1-1; a possible D gene is TRBD1 (6 bases). Germline CDR1 DFQATT, CDR2 SNEGSKA (reference sequence). V lost 8 bases and J 5 bases, leaving 21 bases between the germline ends. The CDR3 is 14 residues long.

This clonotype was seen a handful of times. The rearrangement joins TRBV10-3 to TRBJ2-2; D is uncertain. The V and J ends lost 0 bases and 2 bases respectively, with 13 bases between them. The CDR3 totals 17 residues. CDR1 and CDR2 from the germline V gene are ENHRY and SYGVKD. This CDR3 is CAISESTFKFNTGELFF. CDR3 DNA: TGTGCCATCAGTGAGTCGACTTTCAAGTTTAACACCGGGGAGCTGTTTTTT.

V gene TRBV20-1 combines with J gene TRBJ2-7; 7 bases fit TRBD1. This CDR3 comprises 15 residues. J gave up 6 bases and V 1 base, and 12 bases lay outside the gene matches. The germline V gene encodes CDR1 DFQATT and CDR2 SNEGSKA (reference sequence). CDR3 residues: CSARVPATGVSEQYV. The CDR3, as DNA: TGCAGTGCTAGAGTCCCTGCCACAGGGGTCTCCGAGCAGTACGTC.

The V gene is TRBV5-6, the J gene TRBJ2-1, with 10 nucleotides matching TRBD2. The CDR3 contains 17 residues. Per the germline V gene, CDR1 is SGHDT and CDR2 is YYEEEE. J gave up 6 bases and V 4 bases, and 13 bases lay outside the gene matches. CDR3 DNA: TGTGCCAGCAGCCGGGACCTACTAGCGGGGATACGCAATGAGCAGTTCTTC. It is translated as CASSRDLLAGIRNEQFF.

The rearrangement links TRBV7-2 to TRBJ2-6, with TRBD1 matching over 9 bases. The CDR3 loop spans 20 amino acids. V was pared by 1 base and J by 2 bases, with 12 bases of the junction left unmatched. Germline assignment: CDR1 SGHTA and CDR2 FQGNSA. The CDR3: CASSLVNPGQGLTGANVLTF. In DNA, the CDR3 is TGTGCCAGCAGCTTAGTCAATCCGGGACAGGGCCTGACTGGGGCCAACGTCCTGACTTTC.

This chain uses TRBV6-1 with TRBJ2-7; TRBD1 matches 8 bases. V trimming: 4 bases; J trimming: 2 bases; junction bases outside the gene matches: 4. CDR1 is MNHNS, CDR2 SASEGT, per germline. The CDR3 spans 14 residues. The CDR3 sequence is CASSAGQEAYEQYF. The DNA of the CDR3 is TGTGCCAGCAGTGCGGGACAGGAAGCCTACGAGCAGTACTTC.

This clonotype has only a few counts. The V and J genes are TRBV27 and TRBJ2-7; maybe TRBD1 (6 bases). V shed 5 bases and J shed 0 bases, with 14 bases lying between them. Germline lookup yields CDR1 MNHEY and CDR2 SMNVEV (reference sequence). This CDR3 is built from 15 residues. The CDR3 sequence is CASSVTGQSSYEQYF. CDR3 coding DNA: TGTGCCAGCAGTGTCACAGGGCAGAGCTCCTACGAGCAGTACTTC.

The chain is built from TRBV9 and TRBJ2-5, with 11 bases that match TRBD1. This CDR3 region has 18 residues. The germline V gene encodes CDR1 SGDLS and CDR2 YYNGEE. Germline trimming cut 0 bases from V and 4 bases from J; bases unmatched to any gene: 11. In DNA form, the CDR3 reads TGTGCCAGCAGCGTAGGACTCTACCGGACAGGGGGCGGAGAGACCCAGTACTTC. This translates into CASSVGLYRTGGGETQYF.